This record concerns one T cell receptor (beta chain) sequence. Clones were read by immunoSEQ multiplex PCR, and TCRdb kept only the in-frame ones, dropping some. The sample records about 64,000 clones, more than 85% being singletons. The entry originates in a study of cytomegalovirus exposure and HLA in healthy donors. Study-level information: A later analysis reported the same platform for the roughly 120 validation repertoires and the roughly 700 first-cohort repertoires.

The CDR3 totals 16 residues. Trimming pared 3 bases from V and 7 bases from J, leaving 21 bases between. This chain links TRBV23-1 with TRBJ1-2; no clear D. TRBV23-1 is an ORF for which the function is uncertain. The specimen sequenced was PBMCs. The clonotype comes from a woman aged 18-35 years in good health and CMV-seronegative. CDR3 nucleotide sequence: TGCGCCAGCAGTCAGCCGGGGTGGGGAACGGGTCTTGGCTACACCTTC. Amino acids: CASSQPGWGTGLGYTF.